The clone carrying this TCR beta chain was detected many times. What it recognizes is unknown. The time point denotes: patch test 1, 2 weeks after DPC sensitization. Treatment indicated: therapeutic diphenylcyclopropenone sensitization with weekly scalp DPC. TCRdb reprocessed the RACE reads via MiXCR and lists one record per CDR3 protein. The sample has 370,000 or so distinct CDR3 sequences, approximately 5% seen once. The CDR3 extends over 16 amino acids. The ends lost 0 bases at V and 2 bases at J; junction bases unmatched: 5. Germline CDR1 and CDR2: LGHNA and YSLEER. The data originate from a study of human T cells and chemical hapten exposure. General study findings and limits: TCRs whose frequency exceeded 1 in 1000 remained the same following DPC sensitization.

The chain joins TRBV4-3 to TRBJ2-7; 9 bases are a match to TRBD2. The source was whole blood, collected in connection with sensitization to the hapten diphenylcyclopropenone (DPC). The TCR originated in a woman in her forties or fifties with alopecia areata. Some clones in this sample may be carry-over from other donors' samples. This chain's CDR3 is CASSQEGGRVPYEQYF. CDR3 nucleotide sequence: TGCGCCAGCAGCCAAGAGGGCGGGAGGGTCCCCTACGAGCAGTACTTC.